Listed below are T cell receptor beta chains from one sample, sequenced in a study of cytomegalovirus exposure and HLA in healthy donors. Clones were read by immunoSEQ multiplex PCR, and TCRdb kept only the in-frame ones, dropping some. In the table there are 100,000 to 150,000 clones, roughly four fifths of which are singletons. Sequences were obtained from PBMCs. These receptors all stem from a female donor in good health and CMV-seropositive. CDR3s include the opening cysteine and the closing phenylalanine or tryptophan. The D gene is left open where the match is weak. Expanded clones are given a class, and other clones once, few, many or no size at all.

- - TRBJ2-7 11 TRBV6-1 TGTGCCAGCAGTGAGAGATCCGAGCAGTACTTC CASSERSEQYF
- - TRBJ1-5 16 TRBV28 TGTGCCAGCAGTTTATCAGGGTCCAAGCGATATCAGCCCCAGCATTTT CASSLSGSKRYQPQHF
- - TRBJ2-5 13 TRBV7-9 TGTGCCAGCAGGCCACAGGGTGGGGAGACCCAGTACTTC CASRPQGGETQYF
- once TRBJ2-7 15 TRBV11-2 TGTGCCAGCAGCTACAGGGTTTTAAGTACCTACGAGCAGTACTTC CASSYRVLSTYEQYF
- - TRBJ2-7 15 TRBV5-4 TGTGCCAGCAGCACTGGAACACTAGGTGACTACGAGCAGTACTTC CASSTGTLGDYEQYF
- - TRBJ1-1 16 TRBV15 TGTGCCACCAGCAGACCGATCGGAATTGAGGACACTGAAGCTTTCTTT CATSRPIGIEDTEAFF
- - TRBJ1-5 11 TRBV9 TGTGCCAGCGGAGGGGATCAGCCCCAGCATTTT CASGGDQPQHF
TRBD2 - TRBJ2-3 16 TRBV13 TGTGCCAGCAGCTCCGGCTTAGCGGGGGGCACAGATACGCAGTATTTT CASSSGLAGGTDTQYF
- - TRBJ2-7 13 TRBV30 TGTGCCTGGAGTGTCCCCCTAGCGAGGGAGCAGTACTTC CAWSVPLAREQYF
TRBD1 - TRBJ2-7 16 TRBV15 TGTGCCACCAGCAGACCGGGACAGGGGCGCTCCTACGAGCAGTACTTC CATSRPGQGRSYEQYF